This T cell receptor beta chain originates from a study of blood T cell repertoires in COVID-19. For the study at large: Sites in the United States, Italy and Spain provided acute and convalescent COVID-19 samples.

In the original processing: How many nucleated cells were present was estimated from reference gene primer amplification. TCRdb's table, derived via immunoSEQ multiplex PCR, lists solely in-frame clones and lacks some. That table gives V, J and clone size, and the DNA gave D and trimming. The repertoire holds 210,000 or so clones, with approximately 84% as singletons. Source material: peripheral blood. This TCR was recovered from a woman aged 70-85 years with active or convalescent COVID-19.

The CDR3 here is CASSSRGPNYNEQFF. In nucleotides, the CDR3 is TGTGCCAGCAGTTCTAGGGGGCCAAACTACAATGAGCAGTTCTTC. The chain recombines TRBV6-5 with TRBJ2-1; 7 bases are shared with TRBD1. CDR1 and CDR2 (germline): MNHEY, SVGAGI. V was pared by 4 bases and J by 3 bases, with 6 bases of the junction left unmatched. The CDR3 runs 15 residues.